The rows below give T cell receptor beta chains drawn from one sample of a study of blood T cell repertoires in COVID-19. Repertoires were generated with immunoSEQ multiplex PCR, while TCRdb's copy carries only in-frame clones and drops some. The sample lists about 300,000 clones; approximately 84% were seen once. Sequenced: peripheral blood. The receptor source for this set is a human donor with COVID-19, enrolled during active disease. The donor label of this sample is uncertain. CDR3s include the opening cysteine and the closing phenylalanine or tryptophan. A D gene is named only where the DNA matches it firmly. Size is stated for part of the rows, as once, few or many counts, or as a class when the clone is expanded.

d_call	j_call	v_call	clone_size	cdr3_nt	cdr3_aa
NA	TRBJ1-5	TRBV5-6	NA	TGTGCCAGCAGCTTGGGTGGAGGGGATAGCAATCAGCCCCAGCATTTT	CASSLGGGDSNQPQHF
TRBD2	TRBJ2-1	TRBV11-2	NA	TGTGCCAGCAGCTTCACCCTGACTAGCGGCCATTACAATGAGCAGTTCTTC	CASSFTLTSGHYNEQFF
NA	TRBJ1-4	TRBV28	NA	TGTGCCAGCGGAAAAAGTCTGCAGGGTAATGAAAAACTGTTTTTT	CASGKSLQGNEKLFF
TRBD1	TRBJ2-5	TRBV6-6	NA	TGTGCCAGCAGTCCCCGACAGGGGGGGCAAGAGACCCAGTACTTC	CASSPRQGGQETQYF
NA	TRBJ2-7	TRBV27	NA	TGTGCCAGCAGACCCAACCGCGGGTCTACCTACGAGCAGTACTTC	CASRPNRGSTYEQYF
TRBD1	TRBJ1-4	TRBV4-3	many	TGCGCCAGCAGCCGGGACAGCTCAAATGAAAAACTGTTTTTT	CASSRDSSNEKLFF
TRBD1	TRBJ1-5	TRBV30	NA	TGTGCCTGGAGACCACAGGGGGCGAGCAATCAGCCCCAGCATTTT	CAWRPQGASNQPQHF
TRBD1	TRBJ1-4	TRBV9	NA	TGTGCCAGCAGCGTTTCACCGGGACAGGGGCGTGAAAAACTGTTTTTT	CASSVSPGQGREKLFF
TRBD1	TRBJ1-2	TRBV5-5	NA	TGTGCCAGCAGCACAAGCCGGGACAGTACTTGGGGCTACACCTTC	CASSTSRDSTWGYTF
NA	TRBJ1-6	TRBV5-1	NA	TGCGCCAGCAGCTTGGTCGACAGGCATAATTCACCCCTCCACTTT	CASSLVDRHNSPLHF
NA	TRBJ1-1	TRBV4-1	NA	TGCGCCAGCAGCCAAGACCAGGGTATATCTGAAGCTTTCTTT	CASSQDQGISEAFF